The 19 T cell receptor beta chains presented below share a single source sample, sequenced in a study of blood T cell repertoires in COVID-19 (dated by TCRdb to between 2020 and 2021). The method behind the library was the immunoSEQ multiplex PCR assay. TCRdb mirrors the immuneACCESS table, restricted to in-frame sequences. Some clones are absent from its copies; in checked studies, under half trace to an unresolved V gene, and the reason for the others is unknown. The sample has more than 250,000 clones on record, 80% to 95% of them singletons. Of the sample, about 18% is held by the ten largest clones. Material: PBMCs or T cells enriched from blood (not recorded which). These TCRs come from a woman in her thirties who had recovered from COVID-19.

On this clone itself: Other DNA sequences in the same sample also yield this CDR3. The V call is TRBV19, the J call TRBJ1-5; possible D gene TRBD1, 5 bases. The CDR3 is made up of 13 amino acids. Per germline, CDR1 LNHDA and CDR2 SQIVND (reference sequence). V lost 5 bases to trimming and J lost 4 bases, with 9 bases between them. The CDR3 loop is CASSDSSNQPQHF. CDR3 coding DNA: TGTGCCAGTAGTGACAGTTCGAATCAGCCCCAGCATTTT. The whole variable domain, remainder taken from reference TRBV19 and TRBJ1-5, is DGGITQSPKYLFRKEGQNVTLSCEQNLNHDAMYWYRQDPGQGLRLIYYSQIVNDFQKGDIAEGYSVSREKKESFPLTVTSAQKNPTAFYLCASSDSSNQPQHFGDGTRLSIL.

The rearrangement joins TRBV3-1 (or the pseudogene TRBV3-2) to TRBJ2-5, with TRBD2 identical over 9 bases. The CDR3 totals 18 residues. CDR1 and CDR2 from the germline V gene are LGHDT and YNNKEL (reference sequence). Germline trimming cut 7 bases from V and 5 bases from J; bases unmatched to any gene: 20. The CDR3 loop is CASTPRWASGEGFETQYF. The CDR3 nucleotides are TGTGCCAGCACCCCCCGTTGGGCTAGCGGGGAGGGATTCGAGACCCAGTACTTC.

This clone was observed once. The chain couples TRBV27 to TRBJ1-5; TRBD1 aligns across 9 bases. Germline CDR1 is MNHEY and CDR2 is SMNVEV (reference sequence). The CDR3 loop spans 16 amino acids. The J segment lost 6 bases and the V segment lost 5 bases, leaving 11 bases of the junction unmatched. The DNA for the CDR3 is TGTGCCAGCAGTCTCCTGGGACAGGGCGTTATTCAGCCCCAGCATTTT. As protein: CASSLLGQGVIQPQHF.

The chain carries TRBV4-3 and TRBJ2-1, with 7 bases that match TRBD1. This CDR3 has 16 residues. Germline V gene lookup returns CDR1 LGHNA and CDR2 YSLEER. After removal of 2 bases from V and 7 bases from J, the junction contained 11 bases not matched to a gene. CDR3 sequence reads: CASSQWGKRGLNEQFF. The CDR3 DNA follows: TGCGCCAGCAGCCAATGGGGGAAGAGGGGGCTAAATGAGCAGTTCTTC.

The CDR3 sequence is CASSFGGGARYEQFF. DNA of the CDR3: TGTGCCAGTAGTTTTGGCGGGGGGGCCCGCTATGAGCAGTTCTTC. J is TRBJ2-1 and V is TRBV19; TRBD2 aligns across 9 bases. Germline CDR1 reads LNHDA; CDR2 reads SQIVND (reference sequence). The CDR3 runs 15 residues. V shed 5 bases and J 8 bases; nucleotides not matched to a gene: 10.

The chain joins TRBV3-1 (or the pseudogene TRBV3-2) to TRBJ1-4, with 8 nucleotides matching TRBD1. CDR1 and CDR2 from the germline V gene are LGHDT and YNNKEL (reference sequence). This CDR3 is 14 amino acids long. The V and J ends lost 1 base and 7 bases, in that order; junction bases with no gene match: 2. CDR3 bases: TGTGCCAGCAGCCAAGGGACAGGGTTTGAAAAACTGTTTTTT. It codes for CASSQGTGFEKLFF.

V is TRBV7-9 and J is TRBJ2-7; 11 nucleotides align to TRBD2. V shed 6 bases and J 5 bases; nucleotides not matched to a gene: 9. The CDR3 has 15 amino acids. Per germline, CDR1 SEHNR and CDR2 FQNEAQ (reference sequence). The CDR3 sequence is CASSILAGENHEQYF. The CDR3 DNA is TGTGCCAGCAGTATACTAGCGGGAGAGAACCACGAGCAGTACTTC.

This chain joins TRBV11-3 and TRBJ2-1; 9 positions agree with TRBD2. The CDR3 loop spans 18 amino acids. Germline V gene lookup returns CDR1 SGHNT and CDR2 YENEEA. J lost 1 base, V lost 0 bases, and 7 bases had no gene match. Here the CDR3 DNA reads TGTGCCAGCAGCTTAGACACTTCGGCGGGAGGGTCCTACAATGAGCAGTTCTTC. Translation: CASSLDTSAGGSYNEQFF.

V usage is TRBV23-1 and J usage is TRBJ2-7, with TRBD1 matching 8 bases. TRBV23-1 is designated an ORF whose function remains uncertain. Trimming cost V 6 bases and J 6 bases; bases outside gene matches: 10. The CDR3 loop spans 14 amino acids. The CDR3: CASSGHRGAGEQYF. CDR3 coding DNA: TGCGCCAGCAGCGGACACAGGGGGGCGGGCGAGCAGTACTTC.

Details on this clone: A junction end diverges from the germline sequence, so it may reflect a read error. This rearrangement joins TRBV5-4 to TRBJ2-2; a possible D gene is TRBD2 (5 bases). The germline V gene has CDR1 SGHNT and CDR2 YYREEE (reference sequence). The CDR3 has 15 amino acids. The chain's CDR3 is CASTSRGSEHRGAVF. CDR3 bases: TGTGCCAGCACCTCTCGAGGGAGCGAACACCGGGGAGCTGTTTTT.

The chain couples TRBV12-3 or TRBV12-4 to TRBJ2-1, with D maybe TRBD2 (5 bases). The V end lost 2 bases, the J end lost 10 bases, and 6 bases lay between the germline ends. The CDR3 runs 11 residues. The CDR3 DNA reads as TGTGCCAGCAGTTTACGAGGGGAGCAGTTCTTC. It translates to CASSLRGEQFF.

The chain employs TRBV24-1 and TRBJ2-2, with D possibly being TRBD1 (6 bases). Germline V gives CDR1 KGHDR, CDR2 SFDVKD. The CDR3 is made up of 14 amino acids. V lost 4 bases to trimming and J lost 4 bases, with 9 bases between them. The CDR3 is CATSDRTVTGELFF. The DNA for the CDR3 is TGTGCCACCAGTGACCGGACAGTCACCGGGGAGCTGTTTTTT.

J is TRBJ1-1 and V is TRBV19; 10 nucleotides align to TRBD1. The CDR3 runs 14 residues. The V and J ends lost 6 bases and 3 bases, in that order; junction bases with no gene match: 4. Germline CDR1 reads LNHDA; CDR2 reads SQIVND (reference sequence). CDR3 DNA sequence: TGTGCCAGTAGACCGGGACAGGGGTACACTGAAGCTTTCTTT. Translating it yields CASRPGQGYTEAFF.

The CDR3 region is CASSWKAGEQYF. For the CDR3, the DNA is TGTGCCAGCAGTTGGAAGGCAGGCGAGCAGTACTTC. The chain joins TRBV12-3 or TRBV12-4 to TRBJ2-7; no firm D call. Deletions cut 4 bases from V and 6 bases from J, with 10 bases between. The CDR3 extends over 12 amino acids.

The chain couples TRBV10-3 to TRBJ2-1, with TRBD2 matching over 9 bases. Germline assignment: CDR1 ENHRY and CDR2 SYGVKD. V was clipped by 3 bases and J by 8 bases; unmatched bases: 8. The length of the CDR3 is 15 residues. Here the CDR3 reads CAISENSGSIDEQFF. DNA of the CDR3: TGTGCCATCAGTGAAAATAGCGGGAGTATCGATGAGCAGTTCTTC.

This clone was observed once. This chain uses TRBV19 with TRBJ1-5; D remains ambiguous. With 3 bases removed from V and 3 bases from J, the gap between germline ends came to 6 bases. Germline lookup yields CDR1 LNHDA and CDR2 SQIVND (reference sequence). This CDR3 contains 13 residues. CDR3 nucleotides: TGTGCCAGTAGTATCCAGGCCAATCAGCCCCAGCATTTT. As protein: CASSIQANQPQHF.

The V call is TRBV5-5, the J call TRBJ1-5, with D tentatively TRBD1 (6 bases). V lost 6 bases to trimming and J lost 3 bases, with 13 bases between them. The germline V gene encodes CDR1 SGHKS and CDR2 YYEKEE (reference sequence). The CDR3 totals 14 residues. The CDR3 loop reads CASNPDSSNQPQHF. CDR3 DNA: TGTGCCAGCAATCCGGACAGTTCCAATCAGCCCCAGCATTTT.

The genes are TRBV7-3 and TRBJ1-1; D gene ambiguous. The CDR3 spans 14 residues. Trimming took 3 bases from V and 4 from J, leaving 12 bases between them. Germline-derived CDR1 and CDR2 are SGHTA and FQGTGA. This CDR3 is CASSLMGAGTEAFF. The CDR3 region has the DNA TGTGCCAGCAGCTTGATGGGCGCAGGCACTGAAGCTTTCTTT.

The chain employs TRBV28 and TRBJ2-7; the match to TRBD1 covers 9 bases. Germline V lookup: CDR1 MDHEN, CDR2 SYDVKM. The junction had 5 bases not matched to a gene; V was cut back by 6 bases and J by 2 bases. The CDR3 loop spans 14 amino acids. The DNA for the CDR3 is TGTGCCAGCAGGCGACAGGGGGTAACCTACGAGCAGTACTTC. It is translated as CASRRQGVTYEQYF.